Below, 30 T cell receptor beta chains from the same sample are listed, as sequenced in a study of CD8 T cells in Susac syndrome. cDNA came from 0.5 to 1 ug RNA primed by random hexamers. A single record per CDR3 protein comes from TCRdb applying MiXCR to the immunoSEQ multiplex PCR reads. Of under 55,000 distinct CDR3 sequences listed, 85% to 95% were seen once; the top ten hold around 0.49%. The specimen sequenced was CD8+ T cells from PBMCs. These receptors originate from a human donor with multiple sclerosis.

V usage is TRBV5-5 and J usage is TRBJ2-1; D is unclear. There are 12 residues in the CDR3. The germline V and J ends were trimmed by 2 bases and 5 bases, with 5 bases remaining between them. CDR1 SGHKS and CDR2 YYEKEE come from the germline V gene (reference sequence). The CDR3 DNA reads TGTGCCAGCAGCTTCAATGACAATGAGCAGTTCTTC. Protein sequence: CASSFNDNEQFF.

V is TRBV20-1 and J is TRBJ2-3, with D possibly matching TRBD2 (5 bases). Germline CDR1 DFQATT, CDR2 SNEGSKA (reference sequence). V was trimmed by 3 bases and J by 0 bases, leaving 13 bases between them. This CDR3 contains 15 residues. This chain's CDR3 is CSARGRDYSTDTQYF. CDR3 sequence (DNA): TGCAGTGCTAGGGGCCGTGACTATAGCACAGATACGCAGTATTTT.

The V and J genes are TRBV2 and TRBJ2-6; D possibly uses TRBD1 or TRBD2 (5 bases each). Germline CDR1 reads SNHLY; CDR2 reads FYNNEI. There are 18 residues in the CDR3. V was shortened by 5 bases and J by 0 bases, with 17 bases between the two germline ends. The chain's CDR3 is CASSRNTRDHSGANVLTF. The CDR3 bases are TGTGCCAGCAGTCGTAACACCAGGGACCACTCTGGGGCCAACGTCCTGACTTTC. The entire variable domain, with the rest obtained from reference TRBV2 and TRBJ2-6, is as follows: EPEVTQTPSHQVTQMGQEVILRCVPISNHLYFYWYRQILGQKVEFLVSFYNNEISEKSEIFDDQFSVERPDGSNFTLKIRSTKLEDSAMYFCASSRNTRDHSGANVLTFGAGSRLTVL.

This chain connects TRBV19 to TRBJ1-1, with D unclear. This CDR3 is built from 12 residues. CDR1 and CDR2 from the germline V gene are LNHDA and SQIVND (reference sequence). V gave up 2 bases and J gave up 5 bases, with 6 bases separating them. This CDR3 reads CASSIPGTEAFF. DNA for the CDR3: TGTGCCAGTAGTATACCGGGGACTGAAGCTTTCTTT.

The chain employs TRBV2 and TRBJ2-2, with D hard to call. Trimming pared 4 bases from V and 6 bases from J, leaving 12 bases between. Germline V gene sequence: CDR1 SNHLY, CDR2 FYNNEI. The CDR3 totals 14 residues. For the CDR3, the DNA is TGTGCCAGCAGTGGGATCCCCGGCCCCGGGGAGCTGTTTTTT. Protein: CASSGIPGPGELFF.

V and J are TRBV9 and TRBJ2-7; 8 bases agree with TRBD2. Losses at the gene ends were 0 bases for V and 6 bases for J; bases not matched to a gene: 8. The V gene's germline CDR1 is SGDLS and CDR2 YYNGEE. The CDR3 is 15 residues long. CDR3 amino acids: CASSVGPGGGREQYF. DNA for the CDR3: TGTGCCAGCAGCGTAGGCCCCGGGGGGGGCCGCGAGCAGTACTTC.

V gene TRBV6-1 combines with J gene TRBJ1-2; D is unclear. V lost 5 bases, J lost 6 bases, and 22 bases lay in between. The CDR3 consists of 16 residues. Germline loops: CDR1 MNHNS, CDR2 SASEGT. CDR3 bases: TGTGCCAGCAGTAGACTTCCTCCGGGTACCAAGGATGGCTACACCTTC. It codes for CASSRLPPGTKDGYTF.

The chain links TRBV3-1 to TRBJ2-3, with 8 bases that match TRBD2. This CDR3 region has 17 residues. Per the germline V gene, CDR1 is LGHDT and CDR2 is YNNKEL (reference sequence). V shed 0 bases and J 8 bases; nucleotides not matched to a gene: 13. The CDR3 sequence: CASSQDPPGGFRGTQYF. CDR3 in DNA: TGTGCCAGCAGCCAAGATCCCCCGGGGGGGTTTCGGGGTACGCAGTATTTT.

The chain joins TRBV6-2 or TRBV6-3 to TRBJ2-2; D gene ambiguous. Between the trimmed V and J ends, which lost 5 bases and 4 bases, there was a span of 14 bases. CDR1 is MNHEY and CDR2 is SVGEGT in the germline V gene. The CDR3 is made up of 15 amino acids. The CDR3 nucleotides are TGTGCCAGCAGTAAGGGCGGAAGGTTCACCGGGGAGCTGTTTTTT. The encoded protein is CASSKGGRFTGELFF.

In DNA, the CDR3 is TGCGCCAGCAGCTTTGGGAACAATGAGCAGTTCTTC. It translates to CASSFGNNEQFF. The genes are TRBV5-1 and TRBJ2-1; D remains unclear. The germline gives CDR1 SGHRS, CDR2 YFSETQ. The CDR3 extends over 12 amino acids. The germline V and J ends were trimmed by 2 bases and 5 bases, with 5 bases remaining between them.

The V gene is TRBV19, the J gene TRBJ1-1; D not resolved. V was shortened by 3 bases and J by 1 base, with 9 bases between the two germline ends. Germline-derived CDR1 and CDR2 are LNHDA and SQIVND (reference sequence). There are 14 residues in the CDR3. The CDR3: CASSIASGNTEAFF. For the CDR3, the DNA is TGTGCCAGTAGTATCGCCTCAGGGAACACTGAAGCTTTCTTT.

This rearrangement joins TRBV19 to TRBJ2-1, with 13 bases that match TRBD2. Germline values: CDR1 LNHDA, CDR2 SQIVND (reference sequence). The CDR3 covers 16 residues. V was clipped by 4 bases and J by 4 bases; unmatched bases: 4. The CDR3 spells CASSRGTSGAYNEQFF. DNA for the CDR3: TGTGCCAGTAGTAGGGGGACTAGCGGGGCATACAATGAGCAGTTCTTC.

V is TRBV14 and J is TRBJ2-3, with a tentative D call TRBD2 (5 bases). The CDR3 has 16 residues. The V and J ends lost 3 bases and 7 bases respectively, with 20 bases between them. CDR1 is SGHDN, CDR2 FVKESK, per germline. The CDR3 region has the DNA TGTGCCAGCAGCCATGGTGTTAGGGAGTTCCTTAATACGCAGTATTTT. This sequence encodes CASSHGVREFLNTQYF.

The rearrangement links TRBV29-1 to TRBJ2-7; possibly TRBD1 for D (5 bases). V lost 2 bases and J lost 4, with 9 bases in between. Germline CDR1 SQVTM, CDR2 ANQGSEA. The CDR3 has 12 amino acids. CDR3 DNA sequence: TGCAGCGTTGAATTTGGGGCGTACGAGCAGTACTTC. It specifies CSVEFGAYEQYF.

V gene TRBV5-6 combines with J gene TRBJ1-1; the D is unclear. Per germline, CDR1 SGHDT and CDR2 YYEEEE. The length of the CDR3 is 13 residues. The germline V and J ends were trimmed by 4 bases and 1 base, with 8 bases remaining between them. CDR3 in amino acids: CASSPYTNTEAFF. CDR3 sequence (DNA): TGTGCCAGCAGCCCTTACACGAACACTGAAGCTTTCTTT.

The chain carries TRBV2 and TRBJ2-1, with 11 positions matching TRBD1. V lost 6 bases and J lost 4; bases outside the gene matches: 5. The CDR3 covers 15 residues. Germline assignment: CDR1 SNHLY and CDR2 FYNNEI. CDR3 protein: CASSLDRGLYNEQFF. CDR3 coding DNA: TGTGCCAGCAGCCTGGACAGGGGGCTGTACAATGAGCAGTTCTTC.

This chain connects TRBV19 to TRBJ2-7; TRBD1 matches at 9 bases. Trimming removed 5 bases from V and 4 bases from J; junction bases left unmatched: 9. The CDR3 covers 15 residues. Germline CDR1 is LNHDA and CDR2 is SQIVND (reference sequence). CDR3 in DNA: TGTGCCAGTAGTCTCGGACAGGGGAGGCCTTACGAGCAGTACTTC. Protein sequence: CASSLGQGRPYEQYF.

The chain joins TRBV6-5 to TRBJ2-6; D gene ambiguous. V dropped 4 bases and J dropped 0 bases, with 4 bases sitting between them. The CDR3 spans 14 residues. Germline assignment: CDR1 MNHEY and CDR2 SVGAGI. The CDR3 sequence: CASSSISGANVLTF. The CDR3 DNA is TGTGCCAGCAGTTCGATCTCTGGGGCCAACGTCCTGACTTTC.

The gene calls are TRBV2 and TRBJ2-5; D ambiguous. The CDR3 is made up of 15 amino acids. CDR1 is SNHLY and CDR2 is FYNNEI in the germline V gene. V lost 7 bases and J lost 5, with 20 bases in between. CDR3 sequence: CASTSESSLQETQYF. DNA of the CDR3: TGTGCCAGCACCTCCGAGTCCTCACTGCAGGAGACCCAGTACTTC.

The CDR3 loop is CASSPGTSGNEQFF. CDR3 nucleotide sequence: TGTGCCAGCAGCCCTGGGACTAGCGGAAATGAGCAGTTCTTC. The chain combines TRBV3-1 with TRBJ2-1; 11 positions agree with TRBD2. Per germline, CDR1 LGHDT and CDR2 YNNKEL (reference sequence). This CDR3 has 14 residues. J was trimmed by 7 bases and V by 4 bases; bases with no gene match: 3.

Of note for this clonotype: Compared with germline, one end of the junction differs, possibly owing to a read error. The chain has TRBV30 and TRBJ1-6; perhaps TRBD1 as D (5 bases). Per the germline V gene, CDR1 is GTSNPN and CDR2 is SVGIG (reference sequence). The CDR3 is 14 amino acids. The CDR3 DNA follows: TGTGCCTGGAGTGAAGGGACGGATCGGCCACCCCTCCGCTTT. It yields the protein CAWSEGTDRPPLRF.

The genes are TRBV24-1 and TRBJ1-2; D is undetermined. Looked up from germline, CDR1 is KGHDR and CDR2 is SFDVKD. The CDR3 consists of 11 residues. Trimming cost V 4 bases and J 7 bases, with 6 bases left between them. The CDR3 DNA reads as TGTGCCACCAGTGACCGGAGTGGCTACACCTTC. It codes for CATSDRSGYTF.

V gene TRBV3-1 combines with J gene TRBJ2-7; 7 bases map to TRBD1. Germline CDR1 reads LGHDT; CDR2 reads YNNKEL (reference sequence). This CDR3 has 16 amino acids. After removal of 0 bases from V and 3 bases from J, the junction contained 8 bases not matched to a gene. CDR3 sequence (DNA): TGTGCCAGCAGCCAAGATTTACAGGGGCCGATCTACGAGCAGTACTTC. Translated, it gives CASSQDLQGPIYEQYF.

V and J are TRBV12-3 or TRBV12-4 and TRBJ1-2; D is possibly TRBD1 (5 bases). This CDR3 region has 15 residues. The V end lost 6 bases, the J end lost 4 bases, and 18 bases lay between the germline ends. The CDR3 sequence: CASSAHLRDSYGYTF. CDR3 coding DNA: TGTGCCAGCAGCGCGCATCTCCGGGACTCCTATGGCTACACCTTC.

The rearrangement uses TRBV6-2 or TRBV6-3 and TRBJ2-5; D is uncertain. This CDR3 contains 14 residues. Germline V gene data show CDR1 as MNHEY and CDR2 as SVGEGT. V dropped 4 bases and J dropped 5 bases, with 14 bases sitting between them. CDR3: CASSSWTNPETQYF. The CDR3 region has the DNA TGTGCCAGCAGTTCCTGGACGAATCCGGAGACCCAGTACTTC.

The chain combines TRBV4-1 with TRBJ1-6; D is perhaps TRBD1 (5 bases). CDR3 length: 16 residues. CDR1 and CDR2 from the germline V gene are MGHRA and YSYEKL. V gave up 0 bases and J gave up 9 bases, with 15 bases separating them. This chain's CDR3 is CASSQDMGQGVSPLHF. The CDR3, as DNA: TGCGCCAGCAGCCAAGATATGGGCCAGGGAGTTTCACCCCTCCACTTT.

This chain joins TRBV5-1 and TRBJ1-2; D is undetermined. The CDR3 loop spans 16 amino acids. V was clipped by 4 bases and J by 1 base, with 17 bases between them. The V gene's germline CDR1 is SGHRS and CDR2 YFSETQ. The CDR3 here is CASSLSGERSNYGYTF. The CDR3 bases are TGCGCCAGCAGCCTCTCCGGGGAGCGCAGTAACTATGGCTACACCTTC.

The genes are TRBV4-1 and TRBJ2-7, with 7 bases identical to TRBD1. The CDR3 extends over 14 amino acids. The J segment lost 3 bases and the V segment lost 4 bases, leaving 6 bases of the junction unmatched. From germline, CDR1 is MGHRA and CDR2 YSYEKL. Here the CDR3 DNA reads TGCGCCAGCAGCCTACATTCAGGGGGCTACGAGCAGTACTTC. This codes for CASSLHSGGYEQYF.

The rearrangement links TRBV20-1 to TRBJ2-7; 7 bases fit TRBD1. The CDR3 loop spans 16 amino acids. Germline V gene data show CDR1 as DFQATT and CDR2 as SNEGSKA (reference sequence). V shed 3 bases, J shed 1 base, and the junction held 12 bases outside the gene matches. The CDR3 reads CSARGSGQQESYEQYF. CDR3 nucleotides: TGCAGTGCTAGGGGTTCGGGACAGCAAGAGTCCTACGAGCAGTACTTC.

The rearrangement links TRBV4-1 to TRBJ1-1; D unclear. This CDR3 is built from 14 residues. Germline-derived CDR1 and CDR2 are MGHRA and YSYEKL. V was trimmed by 0 bases and J by 8 bases, leaving 13 bases between them. The CDR3 region is CASSQENDPTEAFF. The DNA of the CDR3 is TGCGCCAGCAGCCAAGAGAATGACCCTACCGAAGCTTTCTTT.